These T cell receptor beta chains were read from a single sample in a study of T cells in Graves' hyperthyroidism and ophthalmopathy. MiXCR, run by TCRdb on the multiplex PCR reads, gives a single entry per CDR3 protein. Found here are approximately 530,000 distinct CDR3 sequences, 15% to 20% of them singletons; the top ten hold 40% to 50%. Sequencing used blood. These receptors were collected from a man between 40 and 49 years old with Graves' ophthalmopathy. The CDR3 runs from the conserved cysteine through the conserved F or W. D genes are given only for firm matches. Rows may omit the clone size; those that give it use once, few, many or a size class.

size	V	D	J	DNA	CDR3
many	TRBV9	TRBD1	TRBJ2-1	TGTGCCAGCAGCGCAAGGACAGGGGGCAGGGATGAGCAGTTCTTC	CASSARTGGRDEQFF
few	TRBV6-5	NA	TRBJ2-2	TGTGCCAGCAGTTACTCGCGGGGATCCGGGGAGCTGTTTTTT	CASSYSRGSGELFF
few	TRBV24-1	NA	TRBJ2-2	TGTGCCACCAGTGACAGTCAGACCCTCAGCCCTGAGCTGTTTTTT	CATSDSQTLSPELFF
NA	TRBV19	NA	TRBJ2-7	TGTGCCAGTGCAAGGGGCTACGAGCAGTACTTC	CASARGYEQYF
NA	TRBV30	NA	TRBJ1-2	TGTGCCTGGAGTGTAGGAGGGGTCGGCTACACCTTC	CAWSVGGVGYTF
NA	TRBV5-1	NA	TRBJ1-6	TGCGCCAGCAGCTTGGTTGGGGGCGATAATTCACCCCTCCACTTT	CASSLVGGDNSPLHF
few	TRBV19	NA	TRBJ1-4	TGTGCCAGTAGCTACAGTGCAACTAATGAAAAACTGTTTTTT	CASSYSATNEKLFF
many	TRBV28	NA	TRBJ2-3	TGTGCCAGCAGTTTTTCGTCCAGGGCTAGCACAGATACGCAGTATTTT	CASSFSSRASTDTQYF
NA	TRBV19	TRBD1	TRBJ1-1	TGTGCCAGTAGTCCTCCGGACAGGGGGCTCTTGAACACTGAAGCTTTCTTT	CASSPPDRGLLNTEAFF
few	TRBV6-1	NA	TRBJ2-7	TGTGCCAGCAGTACCCCGGGGCGGGCGGACTACGAGCAGTACTTC	CASSTPGRADYEQYF
many	TRBV27	NA	TRBJ2-7	TGTGCCAGCAGTAAGAACCCTTCCGGATCCTACGAGCAGTACTTC	CASSKNPSGSYEQYF
NA	TRBV28	NA	TRBJ1-2	TGTGCCAGCAGTCCACCCCCTGCGGACAGCCGGAACTATGGCTACACCTTC	CASSPPPADSRNYGYTF
NA	TRBV4-1	NA	TRBJ2-3	TGCGCCAGCAGCCAAGATCTAGGTGCCTTTGCAGATACGCAGTATTTT	CASSQDLGAFADTQYF
few	TRBV29-1	TRBD2	TRBJ2-7	TGCAGCGTTGCTAGCGGGAATTTCTACGAGCAGTACTTC	CSVASGNFYEQYF
many	TRBV28	TRBD1	TRBJ2-3	TGTGCCATCTGGACAGGTTCCACAGATACGCAGTATTTT	CAIWTGSTDTQYF
NA	TRBV15	NA	TRBJ1-4	TGTGCCACCAGCATCATGACAGGAAATAATGAAAAACTGTTTTTT	CATSIMTGNNEKLFF
NA	TRBV18	NA	TRBJ2-7	TGTGCCAGCTCACCACGGTCAGACTCAACCTACGAGCAGTACTTC	CASSPRSDSTYEQYF
NA	TRBV2	NA	TRBJ2-3	TGTGCCAGCATTCAGGGAGGAGATACGCAGTATTTT	CASIQGGDTQYF
many	TRBV5-5	TRBD2	TRBJ2-5	TGTGCCAGCAGCTTGGCTAGCGGACAAGAGACCCAGTACTTC	CASSLASGQETQYF
many	TRBV11-2	NA	TRBJ2-3	TGTGCCAGCAGCTTAGATCAAGGGGGGGGACATACGCAGTATTTT	CASSLDQGGGHTQYF
NA	TRBV4-1	NA	TRBJ2-1	TGCGCCAGCAGCCAAGATAACCAGTATAGGAATGAGCAGTTCTTC	CASSQDNQYRNEQFF
many	TRBV11-2	TRBD2	TRBJ2-2	TGTGCCAGCAGCCTCCTAAGACTAGCGGGAGCACCGGACACCGGGGAGCTGTTTTTT	CASSLLRLAGAPDTGELFF
NA	TRBV6-5	TRBD1	TRBJ1-1	TGTGCCAGCAGTTACTCCGGACAGGCGAACACTGAAGCTTTCTTT	CASSYSGQANTEAFF
many	TRBV7-2	NA	TRBJ2-5	TGTGCCAGCAGCTTAGGACTCGCTCGAGAGACCCAGTACTTC	CASSLGLARETQYF
NA	TRBV7-6	NA	TRBJ1-4	TGTGCCAGCAGCTTAGATACCCGCCGGGGAAAACTGTTTTTT	CASSLDTRRGKLFF
NA	TRBV2	TRBD1	TRBJ1-1	TGTGCCAGCAGTGAATGGACAGGGGGCACTGAAGCTTTCTTT	CASSEWTGGTEAFF
many	TRBV6-1	TRBD1	TRBJ2-1	TGTGCCAGCAGTCCACGACAGGGATACAATGAGCAGTTCTTC	CASSPRQGYNEQFF
few	TRBV6-1	NA	TRBJ1-2	TGTGCCAGCAGTGAACTGGGCCGAAGGGGCTACACCTTC	CASSELGRRGYTF
NA	TRBV6-4	NA	TRBJ2-7	TGTGCCAGCGGGACAAAGCAGTACTTC	CASGTKQYF
NA	TRBV5-4	TRBD1	TRBJ2-3	TGTGCCAGCAGCGCAAACCCAGGGACAGGGGGCACAGATACGCAGTATTTT	CASSANPGTGGTDTQYF
NA	TRBV9	NA	TRBJ2-7	TGTGCCAGCTCCCCCCCGGGGGTCAGGGCCTACGAGCAGTACTTC	CASSPPGVRAYEQYF
NA	TRBV11-2	NA	TRBJ2-5	TGTGCCAGCAGCTTATTACCCGGGACGGGGACCCAGTACTTC	CASSLLPGTGTQYF
many	TRBV5-1	TRBD2	TRBJ2-3	TGCGCCAGCAGCTTCCTTGGCGGGGGGGCAACGGATACGCAGTATTTT	CASSFLGGGATDTQYF